This TCR beta chain originates from a study of T-cell reconstitution after alpha-beta-depleted transplantation in children. As it was prepared, the TCRbeta library received unique molecular identifiers. TCRdb fed the PCR reads into MiXCR, producing one record per CDR3 protein. The table includes roughly 100,000 distinct CDR3 sequences, 7.5% to 9.5% detected once. From germline, CDR1 is SGHVS and CDR2 FQNEAQ. CDR3 length: 15 amino acids. Trimming at V came to 0 bases and at J to 6 bases, leaving 5 bases not matched to a gene. This clonotype was recorded at least ten times. The source was PBMCs from the stem cell graft donor, collected from the stem cell graft. This TCR was recovered from a human donor who donated a stem cell graft to a child with congenital amegakaryocytic thrombocytopenia. The genes are TRBV7-8 and TRBJ1-5, with 7 bases aligning to TRBD1. CDR3 coding DNA: TGTGCCAGCAGCTTAGCGGGACAGCCTACTCAGCCCCAGCATTTT. Protein: CASSLAGQPTQPQHF. The complete variable domain, with remaining parts taken from reference TRBV7-8 and TRBJ1-5, reads GAGVSQSPRYKVAKRGQDVALRCDPISGHVSLFWYQQALGQGPEFLTYFQNEAQLDKSGLPSDRFFAERPEGSVSTLKIQRTQQEDSAVYLCASSLAGQPTQPQHFGDGTRLSIL.